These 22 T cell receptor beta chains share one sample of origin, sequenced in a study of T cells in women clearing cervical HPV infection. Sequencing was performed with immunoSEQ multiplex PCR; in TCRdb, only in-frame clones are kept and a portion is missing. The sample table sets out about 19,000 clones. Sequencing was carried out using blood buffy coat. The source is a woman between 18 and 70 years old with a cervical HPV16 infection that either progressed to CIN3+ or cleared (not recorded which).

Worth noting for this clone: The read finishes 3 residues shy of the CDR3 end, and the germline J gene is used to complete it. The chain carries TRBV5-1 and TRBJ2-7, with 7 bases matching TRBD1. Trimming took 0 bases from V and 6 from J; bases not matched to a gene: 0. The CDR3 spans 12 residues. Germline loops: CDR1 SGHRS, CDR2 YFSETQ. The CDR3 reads CASSLDRGEQYF. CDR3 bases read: TGCGCCAGCAGCTTGGACAGGGGCGAG.

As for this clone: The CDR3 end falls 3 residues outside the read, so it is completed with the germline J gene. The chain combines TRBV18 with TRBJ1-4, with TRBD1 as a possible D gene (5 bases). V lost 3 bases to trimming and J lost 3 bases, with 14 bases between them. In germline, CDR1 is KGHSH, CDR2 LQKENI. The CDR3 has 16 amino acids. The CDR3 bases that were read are TGTGCCAGCTCACCCCCCTTTCAGGGCGCTAATGAAAAA. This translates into CASSPPFQGANEK. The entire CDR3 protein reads CASSPPFQGANEKLFF.

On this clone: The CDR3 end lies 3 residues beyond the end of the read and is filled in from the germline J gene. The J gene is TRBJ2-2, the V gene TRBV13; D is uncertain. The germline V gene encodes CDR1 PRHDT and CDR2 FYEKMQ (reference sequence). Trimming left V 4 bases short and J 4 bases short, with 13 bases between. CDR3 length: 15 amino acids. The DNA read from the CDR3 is TGTGCCAGCAGCTCGTCCCTGCCGGGCACCGGGGAG. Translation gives CASSSSLPGTGE. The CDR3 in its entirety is CASSSSLPGTGELFF. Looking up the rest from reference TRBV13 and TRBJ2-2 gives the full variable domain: AAGVIQSPRHLIKEKRETATLKCYPIPRHDTVYWYQQGPGQDPQFLISFYEKMQSDKGSIPDRFSAQQFSDYHSELNMSSLELGDSALYFCASSSSLPGTGELFFGEGSRLTVL.

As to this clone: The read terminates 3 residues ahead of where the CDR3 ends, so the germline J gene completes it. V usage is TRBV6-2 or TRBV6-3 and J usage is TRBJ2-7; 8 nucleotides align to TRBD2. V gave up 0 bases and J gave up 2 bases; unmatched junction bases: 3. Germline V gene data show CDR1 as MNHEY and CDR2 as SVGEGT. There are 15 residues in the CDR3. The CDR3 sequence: CASSYSTGGAYEQYF. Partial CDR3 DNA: TGTGCCAGCAGTTACTCGACCGGGGGGGCCTACGAG.

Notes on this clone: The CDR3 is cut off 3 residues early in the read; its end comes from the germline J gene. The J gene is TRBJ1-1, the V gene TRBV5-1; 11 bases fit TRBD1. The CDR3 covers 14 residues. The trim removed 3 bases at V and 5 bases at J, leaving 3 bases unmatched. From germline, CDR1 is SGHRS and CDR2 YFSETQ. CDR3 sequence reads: CASSWGQGGTEAFF. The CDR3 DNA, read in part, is TGCGCCAGCAGCTGGGGACAGGGGGGGACTGAA.

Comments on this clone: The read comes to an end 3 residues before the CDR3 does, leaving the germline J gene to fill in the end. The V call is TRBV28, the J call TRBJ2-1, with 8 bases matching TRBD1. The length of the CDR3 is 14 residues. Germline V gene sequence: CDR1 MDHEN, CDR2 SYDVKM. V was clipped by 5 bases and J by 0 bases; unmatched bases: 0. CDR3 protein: CASSGQGSYNEQFF. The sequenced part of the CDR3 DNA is TGTGCCAGCAGTGGACAGGGCTCCTACAATGAG.

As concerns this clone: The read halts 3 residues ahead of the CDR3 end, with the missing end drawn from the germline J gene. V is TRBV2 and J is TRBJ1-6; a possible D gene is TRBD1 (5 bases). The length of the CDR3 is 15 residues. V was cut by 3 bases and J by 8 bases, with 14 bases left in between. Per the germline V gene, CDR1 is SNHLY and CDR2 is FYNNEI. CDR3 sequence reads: CASSDRQWGDSPLHF. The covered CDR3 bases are TGTGCCAGCAGTGATCGACAGTGGGGGGATTCACCC.

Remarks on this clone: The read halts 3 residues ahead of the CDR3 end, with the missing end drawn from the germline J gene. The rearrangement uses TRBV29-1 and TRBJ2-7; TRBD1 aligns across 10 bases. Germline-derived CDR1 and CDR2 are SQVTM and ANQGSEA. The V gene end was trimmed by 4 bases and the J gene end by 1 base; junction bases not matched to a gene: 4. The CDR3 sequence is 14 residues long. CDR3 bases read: TGCAGCGTTGCCGGGACAGGGGCTTCCTACGAG. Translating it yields CSVAGTGASYE. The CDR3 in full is CSVAGTGASYEQYF.

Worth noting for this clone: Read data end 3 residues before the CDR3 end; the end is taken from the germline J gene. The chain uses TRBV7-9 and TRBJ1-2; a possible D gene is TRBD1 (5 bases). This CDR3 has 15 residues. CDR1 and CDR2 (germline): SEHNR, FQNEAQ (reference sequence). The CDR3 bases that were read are TGTGCCAGCAGCTTAGTCGGAGGGGTCTCCTACGAC. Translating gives CASSLVGGVSYD. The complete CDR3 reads CASSLVGGVSYDYTF.

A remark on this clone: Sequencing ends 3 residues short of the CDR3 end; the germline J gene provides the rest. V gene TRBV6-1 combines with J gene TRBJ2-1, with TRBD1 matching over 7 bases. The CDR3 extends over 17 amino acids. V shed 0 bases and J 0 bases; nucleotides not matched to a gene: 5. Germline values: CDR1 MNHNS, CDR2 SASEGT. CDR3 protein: CASSEAKTGASYNEQFF. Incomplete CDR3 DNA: TGTGCCAGCAGTGAAGCCAAAACAGGGGCCTCCTACAATGAG.

CDR3 DNA (partial): TGTGCCAGCTCATCCACAGGGGGCGCCGGGACTTCACCG. Its translation: CASSSTGGAGTSP. The whole CDR3 sequence is CASSSTGGAGTSPLFF. The rearrangement joins TRBV18 to TRBJ2-2, with 9 positions matching TRBD1. The observed sequence ends 3 residues before the CDR3 terminus, with the missing tail filled in from the germline J gene. The CDR3 contains 16 residues. Germline CDR1 KGHSH, CDR2 LQKENI.

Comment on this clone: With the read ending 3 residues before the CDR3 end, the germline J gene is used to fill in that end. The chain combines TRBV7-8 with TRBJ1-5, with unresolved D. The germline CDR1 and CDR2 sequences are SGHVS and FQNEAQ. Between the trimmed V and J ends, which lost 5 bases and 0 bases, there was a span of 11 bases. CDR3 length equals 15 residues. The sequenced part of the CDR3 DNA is TGTGCCAGCAGCACGATTACCGGTAGCAATCAGCCC. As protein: CASSTITGSNQP. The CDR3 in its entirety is CASSTITGSNQPQHF.

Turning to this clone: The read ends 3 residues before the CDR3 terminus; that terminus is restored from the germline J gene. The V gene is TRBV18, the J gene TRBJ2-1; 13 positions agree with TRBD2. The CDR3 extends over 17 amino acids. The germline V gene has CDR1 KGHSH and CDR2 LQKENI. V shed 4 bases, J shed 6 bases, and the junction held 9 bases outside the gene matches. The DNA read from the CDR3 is TGTGCCAGCTCACGAACTAGCGGGGGGGCCAGTTCCAATGAG. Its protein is CASSRTSGGASSNE. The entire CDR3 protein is CASSRTSGGASSNEQFF.

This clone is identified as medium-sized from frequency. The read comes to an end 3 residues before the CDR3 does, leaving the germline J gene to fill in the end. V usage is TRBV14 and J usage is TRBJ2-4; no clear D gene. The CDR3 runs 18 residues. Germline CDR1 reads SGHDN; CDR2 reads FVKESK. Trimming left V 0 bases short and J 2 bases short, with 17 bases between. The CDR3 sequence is CASSQEASISLTKNIQYF. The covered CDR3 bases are TGTGCCAGCAGCCAAGAAGCGAGTATAAGCTTGACCAAAAACATT.

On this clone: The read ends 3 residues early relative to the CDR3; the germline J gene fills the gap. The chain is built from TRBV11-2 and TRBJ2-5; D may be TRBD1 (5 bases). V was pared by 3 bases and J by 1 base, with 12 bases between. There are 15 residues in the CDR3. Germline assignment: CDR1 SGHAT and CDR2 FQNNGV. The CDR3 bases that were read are TGTGCCAGCAGCTTGGGGCTCAGGCCCCAAGAGACC. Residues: CASSLGLRPQET. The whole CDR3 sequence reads CASSLGLRPQETQYF.

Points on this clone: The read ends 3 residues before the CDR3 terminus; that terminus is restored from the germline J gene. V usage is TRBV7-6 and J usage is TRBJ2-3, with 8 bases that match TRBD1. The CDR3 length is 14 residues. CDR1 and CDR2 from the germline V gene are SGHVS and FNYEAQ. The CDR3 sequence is CASSPRQGRETQYF. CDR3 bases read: TGTGCCAGCAGCCCACGACAGGGGAGAGAGACG.

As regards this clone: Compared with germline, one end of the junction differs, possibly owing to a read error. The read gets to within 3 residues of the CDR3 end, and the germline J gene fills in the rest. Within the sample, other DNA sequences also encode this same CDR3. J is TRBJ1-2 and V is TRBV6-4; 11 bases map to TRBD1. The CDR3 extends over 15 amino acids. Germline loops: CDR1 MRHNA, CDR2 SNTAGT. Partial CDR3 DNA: TGTGCCAGCAGTCCCGGGACAGGGGGAATCTATGGG. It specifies CASSPGTGGIYG. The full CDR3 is CASSPGTGGIYGYTF.

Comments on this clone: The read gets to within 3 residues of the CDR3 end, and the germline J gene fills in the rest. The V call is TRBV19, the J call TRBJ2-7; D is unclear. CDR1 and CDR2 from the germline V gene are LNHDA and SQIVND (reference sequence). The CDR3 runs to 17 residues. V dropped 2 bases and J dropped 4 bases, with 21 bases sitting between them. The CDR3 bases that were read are TGTGCCAGTAGTATAATTTTGGCCAGTCAAGGGTCTTACGAG. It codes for CASSIILASQGSYE. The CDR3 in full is CASSIILASQGSYEQYF.

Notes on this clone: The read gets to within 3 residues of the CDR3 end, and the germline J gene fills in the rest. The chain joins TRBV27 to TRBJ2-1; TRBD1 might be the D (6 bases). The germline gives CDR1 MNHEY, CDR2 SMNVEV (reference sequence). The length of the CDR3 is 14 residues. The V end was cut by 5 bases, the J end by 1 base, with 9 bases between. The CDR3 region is CASSRTGSYNEQFF. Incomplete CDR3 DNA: TGTGCCAGCAGTCGTACAGGGTCCTACAATGAG.

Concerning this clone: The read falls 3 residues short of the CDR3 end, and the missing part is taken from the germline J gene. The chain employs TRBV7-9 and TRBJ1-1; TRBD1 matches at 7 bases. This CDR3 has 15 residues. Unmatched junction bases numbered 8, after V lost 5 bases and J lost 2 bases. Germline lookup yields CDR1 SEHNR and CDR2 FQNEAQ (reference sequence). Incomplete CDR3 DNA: TGTGCCAGCAGCCGAGTGACAGGGCCTAACACTGAA. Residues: CASSRVTGPNTE. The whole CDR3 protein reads CASSRVTGPNTEAFF.

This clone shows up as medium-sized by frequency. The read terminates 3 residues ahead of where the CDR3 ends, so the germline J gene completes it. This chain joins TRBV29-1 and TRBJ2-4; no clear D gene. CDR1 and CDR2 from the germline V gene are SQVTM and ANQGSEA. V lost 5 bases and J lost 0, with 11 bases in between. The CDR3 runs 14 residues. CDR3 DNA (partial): TGCAGCGTTAGGGTCACTTTAGCCAAAAACATT. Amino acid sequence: CSVRVTLAKNI. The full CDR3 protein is CSVRVTLAKNIQYF. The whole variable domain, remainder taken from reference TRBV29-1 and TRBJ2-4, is SAVISQKPSRDICQRGTSLTIQCQVDSQVTMMFWYRQQPGQSLTLIATANQGSEATYESGFVIDKFPISRPNLTFSTLTVSNMSPEDSSIYLCSVRVTLAKNIQYFGAGTRLSVL.

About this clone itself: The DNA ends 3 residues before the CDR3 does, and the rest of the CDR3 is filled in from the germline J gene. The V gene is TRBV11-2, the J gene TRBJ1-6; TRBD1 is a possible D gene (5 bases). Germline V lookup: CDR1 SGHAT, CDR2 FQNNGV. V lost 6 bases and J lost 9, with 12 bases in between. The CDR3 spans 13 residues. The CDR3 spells CASSITGSSPLHF. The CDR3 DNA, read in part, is TGTGCCAGCAGTATTACAGGAAGTTCACCC. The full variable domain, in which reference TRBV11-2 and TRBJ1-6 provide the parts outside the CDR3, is EAGVAQSPRYKIIEKRQSVAFWCNPISGHATLYWYQQILGQGPKLLIQFQNNGVVDDSQLPKDRFSAERLKGVDSTLKIQPAKLEDSAVYLCASSITGSSPLHFGNGTRLTVT.